Following are 14 T cell receptor beta chains from one sample sequenced in a study of human T cells and chemical hapten exposure. Documented time point: patch test 3, about 24 weeks after DPC sensitization. Treatment specified: therapeutic diphenylcyclopropenone sensitization with weekly scalp DPC. Each CDR3 protein is one row after TCRdb ran MiXCR on the RACE reads. The table has tens of thousands of distinct CDR3 sequences, less than 14% seen once. The sample in question was whole blood, obtained in connection with sensitization to the hapten diphenylcyclopropenone (DPC). These receptors originate from a woman aged 50 to 60 with alopecia areata. Some clones in this sample may be carry-over from other donors' samples.

Many counts were recorded for this clonotype. The chain employs TRBV10-3 and TRBJ2-1; 12 bases map to TRBD2. This CDR3 has 20 amino acids. With V trimmed by 3 bases and J by 9 bases, 21 bases remained unmatched. CDR1 is ENHRY and CDR2 is SYGVKD in the germline V gene. The CDR3 nucleotides read TGTGCCATCAGTGAAATCGGACAGGGATGGACTAGCGGGGCCGCCAGTGAGCAGTTCTTC. Encoded protein: CAISEIGQGWTSGAASEQFF.

The chain is built from TRBV19 and TRBJ2-5, with unresolved D. Between the trimmed V and J ends, which lost 3 bases and 6 bases, there was a span of 8 bases. Germline V CDR1 and CDR2: LNHDA, SQIVND (reference sequence). The CDR3 contains 12 residues. CDR3 in amino acids: CASSIGSQTQYF. CDR3 sequence (DNA): TGTGCCAGTAGTATCGGCAGCCAGACCCAGTACTTC.

This clonotype was picked up a small number of times. The chain carries TRBV5-1 and TRBJ2-5; 13 positions match TRBD2. The CDR3 has 15 residues. V shed 3 bases and J 4 bases; nucleotides not matched to a gene: 3. Germline loops: CDR1 SGHRS, CDR2 YFSETQ. Here the CDR3 DNA reads TGCGCCAGCAGCTCGGGACTAGCGGGAATAGAGACCCAGTACTTC. It yields the protein CASSSGLAGIETQYF.

The rearrangement links TRBV5-1 to TRBJ2-5, with 11 bases matching TRBD2. V lost 2 bases, J lost 1 base, and 4 bases stayed unmatched. Germline V lookup: CDR1 SGHRS, CDR2 YFSETQ. This CDR3 comprises 16 residues. CDR3 nucleotide sequence: TGCGCCAGCAGCTTCTCCGGGACTAGCGGCCAAGAGACCCAGTACTTC. Amino acid sequence: CASSFSGTSGQETQYF.

There are a few counts of this clonotype. This chain joins TRBV9 and TRBJ2-7; TRBD2 matches at 13 bases. CDR1 SGDLS and CDR2 YYNGEE come from the germline V gene. V shed 0 bases, J shed 3 bases, and the junction held 3 bases outside the gene matches. This CDR3 has 16 residues. This CDR3 is CASSVGGTSGVYEQYF. In DNA, the CDR3 is TGTGCCAGCAGCGTAGGAGGGACTAGCGGGGTCTACGAGCAGTACTTC.

The rearrangement uses TRBV20-1 and TRBJ2-3; D gene uncertain. V shed 5 bases and J shed 0 bases, with 12 bases lying between them. There are 14 residues in the CDR3. Germline V gene sequence: CDR1 DFQATT, CDR2 SNEGSKA (reference sequence). CDR3 sequence reads: CSASGHLSTDTQYF. The CDR3 nucleotides read TGCAGTGCTTCCGGCCACTTAAGCACAGATACGCAGTATTTT.

This chain uses TRBV6-6 with TRBJ2-7; possible D gene TRBD1, 6 bases. The CDR3 has 14 amino acids. Germline V CDR1 and CDR2: MNHNY, SVGAGI (reference sequence). V was cut by 2 bases and J by 5 bases, with 13 bases left in between. Written as DNA, the CDR3 is TGTGCCAGCAGTTACATAGCTGGGGGCAACGAGCAGTACTTC. This gives the protein CASSYIAGGNEQYF.

This clonotype was picked up a small number of times. The chain employs TRBV19 and TRBJ1-4; D is unresolved. The CDR3 extends over 16 amino acids. V lost 7 bases to trimming and J lost 6 bases, with 21 bases between them. The germline V gene encodes CDR1 LNHDA and CDR2 SQIVND (reference sequence). As DNA, the CDR3 is TGTGCCAGTAACCCGGGCGGACCCCGGTGGGATGAAAAACTGTTTTTT. Its translation is CASNPGGPRWDEKLFF.

Many counts were recorded for this clonotype. The V gene is TRBV7-9, the J gene TRBJ2-7, with D maybe TRBD2 (5 bases). Trimming stripped 7 bases from V and 7 bases from J, with 23 bases between. Germline V lookup: CDR1 SEHNR, CDR2 FQNEAQ (reference sequence). This CDR3 comprises 15 residues. The CDR3 DNA sequence: TGTGCCAGCACCACCTTCTTAGCCCAGCCGGGGGAGCAGTACTTC. As protein: CASTTFLAQPGEQYF.

At least ten counts were recorded for this clonotype. The chain recombines TRBV11-2 with TRBJ2-4; 7 bases agree with TRBD1. This CDR3 has 12 residues. Trimming took 9 bases from V and 6 from J; bases not matched to a gene: 5. The germline V gene encodes CDR1 SGHAT and CDR2 FQNNGV. DNA for the CDR3: TGTGCCAGTAGACAGGGATCAAACATTCAGTACTTC. Its protein product is CASRQGSNIQYF.

This clonotype was detected only a few times. This chain joins TRBV9 and TRBJ2-3; D remains unclear. V was cut by 4 bases and J by 0 bases, with 15 bases left in between. The CDR3 runs 16 residues. Per the germline V gene, CDR1 is SGDLS and CDR2 is YYNGEE. CDR3 nucleotides: TGTGCCAGCAGCCCTCGGCCCAGCCGGAGCACAGATACGCAGTATTTT. Translated, it gives CASSPRPSRSTDTQYF. The full variable domain, completed using reference TRBV9 and TRBJ2-3, is DSGVTQTPKHLITATGQRVTLRCSPRSGDLSVYWYQQSLDQGLQFLIQYYNGEERAKGNILERFSAQQFPDLHSELNLSSLELGDSALYFCASSPRPSRSTDTQYFGPGTRLTVL.

This clonotype came up many times. J is TRBJ2-1 and V is TRBV6-1; D uncertain. This CDR3 is 13 amino acids long. Germline V lookup: CDR1 MNHNS, CDR2 SASEGT. V dropped 1 base and J dropped 7 bases, with 8 bases sitting between them. This chain's CDR3 is CASSEDEHNEQFF. Written as DNA, the CDR3 is TGTGCCAGCAGTGAAGATGAGCATAATGAGCAGTTCTTC.

V and J are TRBV12-5 and TRBJ1-2; the match to TRBD1 covers 7 bases. Trimming at V came to 3 bases and at J to 3 bases, leaving 10 bases not matched to a gene. The length of the CDR3 is 16 residues. Germline V gives CDR1 LGHNT, CDR2 FRNRAP. The CDR3 DNA is TGTGCTAGTGGTTTTTCCGGGACAGCGTACCACTATGGCTACACCTTC. Its protein is CASGFSGTAYHYGYTF.

This clonotype has ten or more counts. The V call is TRBV4-2, the J call TRBJ2-7; 11 bases fit TRBD2. From germline, CDR1 is LGHNA and CDR2 YNFKEQ. V lost 3 bases to trimming and J lost 6 bases; unmatched junction nucleotides: 13. The CDR3 totals 17 residues. CDR3 in DNA: TGTGCCAGCAGCCATTCCGGGACTAGCGGTGGATTGGCCGAGCAGTACTTC. Its protein product is CASSHSGTSGGLAEQYF.